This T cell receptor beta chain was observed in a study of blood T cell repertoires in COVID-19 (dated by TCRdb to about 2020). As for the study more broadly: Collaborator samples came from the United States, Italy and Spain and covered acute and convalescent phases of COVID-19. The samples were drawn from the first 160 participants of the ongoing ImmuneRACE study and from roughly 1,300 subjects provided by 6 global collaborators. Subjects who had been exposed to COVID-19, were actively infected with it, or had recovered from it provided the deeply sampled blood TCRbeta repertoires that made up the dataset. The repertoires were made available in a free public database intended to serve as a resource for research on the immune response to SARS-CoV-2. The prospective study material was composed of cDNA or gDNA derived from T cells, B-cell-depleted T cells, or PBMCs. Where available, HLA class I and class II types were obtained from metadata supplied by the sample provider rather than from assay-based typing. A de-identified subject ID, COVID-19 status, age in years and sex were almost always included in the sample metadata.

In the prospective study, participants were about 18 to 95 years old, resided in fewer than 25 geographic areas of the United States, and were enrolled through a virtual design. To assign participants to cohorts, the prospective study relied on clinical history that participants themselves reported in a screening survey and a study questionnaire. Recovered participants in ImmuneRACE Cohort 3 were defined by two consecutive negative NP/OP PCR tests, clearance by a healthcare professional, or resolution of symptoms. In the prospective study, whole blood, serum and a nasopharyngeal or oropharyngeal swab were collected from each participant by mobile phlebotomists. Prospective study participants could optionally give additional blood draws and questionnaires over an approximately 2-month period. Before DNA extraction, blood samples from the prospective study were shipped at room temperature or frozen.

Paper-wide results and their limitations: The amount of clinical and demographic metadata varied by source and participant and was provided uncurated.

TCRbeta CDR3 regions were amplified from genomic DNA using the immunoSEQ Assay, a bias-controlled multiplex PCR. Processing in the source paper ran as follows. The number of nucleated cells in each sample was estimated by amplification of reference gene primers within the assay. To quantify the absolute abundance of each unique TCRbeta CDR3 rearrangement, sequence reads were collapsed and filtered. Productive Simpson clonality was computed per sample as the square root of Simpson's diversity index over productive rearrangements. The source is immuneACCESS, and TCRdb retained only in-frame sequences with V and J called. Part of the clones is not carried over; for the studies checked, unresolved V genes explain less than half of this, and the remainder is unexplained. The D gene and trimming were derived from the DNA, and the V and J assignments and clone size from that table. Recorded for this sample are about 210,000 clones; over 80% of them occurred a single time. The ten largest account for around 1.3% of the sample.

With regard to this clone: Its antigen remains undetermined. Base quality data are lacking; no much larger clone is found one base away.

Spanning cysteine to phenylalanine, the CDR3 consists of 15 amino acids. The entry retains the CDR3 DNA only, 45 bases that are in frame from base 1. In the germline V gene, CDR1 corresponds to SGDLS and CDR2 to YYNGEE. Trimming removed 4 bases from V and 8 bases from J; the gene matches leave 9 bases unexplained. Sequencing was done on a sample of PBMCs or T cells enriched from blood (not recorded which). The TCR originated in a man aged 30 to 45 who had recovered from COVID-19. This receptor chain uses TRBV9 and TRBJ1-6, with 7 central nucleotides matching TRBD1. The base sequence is TGTGCCAGCAGCCCTAGACAGGGTCACGATTCACCCCTCCACTTT. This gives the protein CASSPRQGHDSPLHF.